This passage covers 17 T cell receptor beta chains from one sample sequenced in a study of CD8+ T cells in alopecia areata. Treatment: oral pan-JAK inhibitor, 5-10 mg twice daily. It was cDNA, reverse transcribed from extracted RNA, that served as the sequencing template. Measured with immunoSEQ multiplex PCR; TCRdb has only the in-frame clones, and not every one. The profile shows 200,000 to 250,000 clones, approximately 67% of them singletons. The material was CD4+ T cells sorted from blood, obtained around week 42, from a patient treated with tofacitinib. The receptor set was obtained from a human donor with alopecia areata.

The V and J genes are TRBV30 and TRBJ1-1; weak D call: TRBD1 (6 bases). This CDR3 region has 14 residues. Looked up from germline, CDR1 is GTSNPN and CDR2 is SVGIG (reference sequence). V was pared by 3 bases and J by 1 base, with 12 bases between. This chain's CDR3 is CAWRRDKANTEAFF. DNA of the CDR3: TGTGCCTGGAGACGGGACAAGGCGAACACTGAAGCTTTCTTT.

The chain uses TRBV5-1 and TRBJ2-2; no clear D gene. CDR1 SGHRS and CDR2 YFSETQ come from the germline V gene. Trimming shortened V by 0 bases and J by 7 bases, and 10 bases separated the two germline ends. The CDR3 extends over 14 amino acids. CDR3 amino acids: CASSLAFEVGELFF. The CDR3 DNA follows: TGCGCCAGCAGCTTGGCGTTTGAAGTCGGGGAGCTGTTTTTT. The complete variable domain, with remaining parts taken from reference TRBV5-1 and TRBJ2-2, reads KAGVTQTPRYLIKTRGQQVTLSCSPISGHRSVSWYQQTPGQGLQFLFEYFSETQRNKGNFPGRFSGRQFSNSRSEMNVSTLELGDSALYLCASSLAFEVGELFFGEGSRLTVL.

V usage is TRBV5-1 and J usage is TRBJ2-1; TRBD2 agrees at 7 bases. The CDR3 contains 15 residues. Germline CDR1 is SGHRS and CDR2 is YFSETQ. V shed 4 bases and J 2 bases; nucleotides not matched to a gene: 6. CDR3 loop: CASSVSGPTYNEQFF. The CDR3 DNA follows: TGCGCCAGCAGCGTTAGCGGGCCCACCTACAATGAGCAGTTCTTC.

CDR3 protein: CASSLDGQDYQPQHF. The CDR3 DNA is TGCGCCAGCAGCTTGGATGGACAGGATTATCAGCCCCAGCATTTT. The chain joins TRBV5-1 to TRBJ1-5; 7 bases map to TRBD1. The germline V gene encodes CDR1 SGHRS and CDR2 YFSETQ. Trimming took 0 bases from V and 5 from J; bases not matched to a gene: 5. The CDR3 is 15 residues long.

Only one count was recorded for this clone. The chain recombines TRBV6-5 with TRBJ1-1; TRBD1 might be the D (5 bases). Deletions cut 7 bases from V and 0 bases from J, with 9 bases between. The CDR3 sequence is 13 residues long. Germline V lookup: CDR1 MNHEY, CDR2 SVGAGI. The CDR3 nucleotides are TGTGCCAGCAAGGACACTATGAACACTGAAGCTTTCTTT. Residues: CASKDTMNTEAFF.

In this sample, this clone turned up a few times. This rearrangement joins TRBV4-1 to TRBJ2-1, with 10 nucleotides matching TRBD2. Germline values: CDR1 MGHRA, CDR2 YSYEKL. The CDR3 sequence is 16 residues long. J lost 5 bases, V lost 0 bases, and 4 bases had no gene match. CDR3 nucleotides: TGCGCCAGCAGCCAAGATCCCCTAGCGGGGGACAATGAGCAGTTCTTC. Amino acids: CASSQDPLAGDNEQFF.

The CDR3 sequence: CASSPVVSGGVIRETQYF. Written as DNA, the CDR3 is TGTGCCAGCAGTCCGGTGGTTAGCGGGGGCGTTATTCGAGAGACCCAGTACTTC. The chain carries TRBV5-6 and TRBJ2-5, with 9 bases fitting TRBD2. CDR3 size: 18 residues. The germline V gene encodes CDR1 SGHDT and CDR2 YYEEEE. V gave up 5 bases and J gave up 4 bases; unmatched junction bases: 18.

The chain links TRBV30 to TRBJ1-2; D ambiguous. In germline, CDR1 is GTSNPN, CDR2 SVGIG (reference sequence). CDR3 length: 12 amino acids. V lost 1 base and J 4 bases, leaving 7 bases between the germline ends. The CDR3 region has the DNA TGTGCCTGGAGTGGAATGGGCTATGGCTACACCTTC. Translation gives CAWSGMGYGYTF.

CDR3 nucleotides: TGTGCCAGCAGCTACCCGGGACAGGGGGTAAACGAGCAGTACTTC. Protein sequence: CASSYPGQGVNEQYF. The chain is built from TRBV7-2 and TRBJ2-7; 11 bases map to TRBD1. The CDR3 loop spans 15 amino acids. J gave up 5 bases and V 4 bases, and 7 bases lay outside the gene matches. Germline loops: CDR1 SGHTA, CDR2 FQGNSA. Full variable domain (remainder filled in from reference TRBV7-2 and TRBJ2-7): GAGVSQSPSNKVTEKGKDVELRCDPISGHTALYWYRQSLGQGLEFLIYFQGNSAPDKSGLPSDRFSAERTGGSVSTLTIQRTQQEDSAVYLCASSYPGQGVNEQYFGPGTRLTVT.

The rearrangement links TRBV27 to TRBJ1-2; D possibly corresponds to TRBD1 (5 bases). In germline, CDR1 is MNHEY, CDR2 SMNVEV (reference sequence). CDR3 length equals 13 residues. V shed 6 bases and J shed 8 bases, with 16 bases lying between them. This chain's CDR3 is CASSPQGPTGYTF. CDR3 nucleotide sequence: TGTGCCAGCAGCCCTCAGGGACCGACAGGCTACACCTTC.

In this sample, this clone turned up a few times. The rearrangement uses TRBV5-1 and TRBJ2-5, with a tentative D call TRBD2 (6 bases). The V end lost 5 bases, the J end lost 5 bases, and 19 bases lay between the germline ends. Germline CDR1 SGHRS, CDR2 YFSETQ. There are 15 residues in the CDR3. The CDR3 bases are TGCGCCAGCAGAGGGAGGACCCTCCGGGAGGAGACCCAGTACTTC. Translation gives CASRGRTLREETQYF.

V usage is TRBV19 and J usage is TRBJ1-1; possible D gene TRBD1, 5 bases. V was shortened by 5 bases and J by 1 base, with 11 bases between the two germline ends. The CDR3 length is 14 residues. Germline assignment: CDR1 LNHDA and CDR2 SQIVND (reference sequence). CDR3 DNA sequence: TGTGCCAGTAGTGTATGGGGGAAGAACACTGAAGCTTTCTTT. Encoded protein: CASSVWGKNTEAFF.

Concerning this clone: Other DNA sequences from this sample encode an identical CDR3 as well. The chain joins TRBV5-1 to TRBJ2-6; D call uncertain. The germline CDR1 and CDR2 sequences are SGHRS and YFSETQ. The CDR3 runs 14 residues. V was pared by 0 bases and J by 3 bases, with 4 bases between. The CDR3 reads CASSLDRGANVLTF. DNA of the CDR3: TGCGCCAGCAGCTTGGACCGTGGGGCCAACGTCCTGACTTTC.

V and J are TRBV29-1 and TRBJ1-4, with TRBD1 matching 7 bases. Germline-derived CDR1 and CDR2 are SQVTM and ANQGSEA. The CDR3 has 15 residues. V dropped 4 bases and J dropped 8; count of bases not matched to a gene: 13. DNA for the CDR3: TGCAGCGTTGGGTTCCGACAGGGCGTAGGGGAAAAACTGTTTTTT. This codes for CSVGFRQGVGEKLFF.

The chain is built from TRBV15 and TRBJ1-2; D unclear. The germline V gene encodes CDR1 LNHNV and CDR2 YYDKDF (reference sequence). This CDR3 spans 13 amino acids. The V gene lost 0 bases and the J gene lost 4 bases, with 6 bases spanning the gap. In DNA, the CDR3 is TGTGCCACCAGCAGAGACGGTCTCTATGGCTACACCTTC. It yields the protein CATSRDGLYGYTF.

This sequence joins TRBV5-1 and TRBJ2-7; TRBD1 is a possible D gene (6 bases). This CDR3 has 14 residues. Germline V CDR1 and CDR2: SGHRS, YFSETQ. V shed 2 bases and J shed 3 bases, with 12 bases lying between them. The CDR3 sequence is CASSLEDRGYEQYF. The CDR3, as DNA: TGCGCCAGCAGCTTAGAGGACAGAGGCTACGAGCAGTACTTC.

The chain uses TRBV29-1 and TRBJ2-3; 9 bases line up with TRBD1. The J segment lost 3 bases and the V segment lost 3 bases, leaving 13 bases of the junction unmatched. The germline gives CDR1 SQVTM, CDR2 ANQGSEA. The CDR3 extends over 17 amino acids. As DNA, the CDR3 is TGCAGCGTTGAGGGGGCAGCCGGGACAGGGCTTACAGATACGCAGTATTTT. Its protein is CSVEGAAGTGLTDTQYF.